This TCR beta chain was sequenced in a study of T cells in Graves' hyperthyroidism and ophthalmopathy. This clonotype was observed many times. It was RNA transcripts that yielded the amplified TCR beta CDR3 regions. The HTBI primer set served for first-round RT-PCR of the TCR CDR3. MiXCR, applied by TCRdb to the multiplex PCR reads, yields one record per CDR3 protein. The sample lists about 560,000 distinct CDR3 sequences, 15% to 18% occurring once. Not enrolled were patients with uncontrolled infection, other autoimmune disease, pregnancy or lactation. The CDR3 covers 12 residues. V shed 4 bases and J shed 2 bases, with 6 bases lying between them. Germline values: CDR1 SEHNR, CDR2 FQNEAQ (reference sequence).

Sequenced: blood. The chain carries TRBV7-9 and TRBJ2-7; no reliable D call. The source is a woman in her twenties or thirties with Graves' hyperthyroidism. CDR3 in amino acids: CASSSRPYEQYF. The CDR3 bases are TGTGCCAGCAGCTCAAGACCCTACGAGCAGTACTTC.